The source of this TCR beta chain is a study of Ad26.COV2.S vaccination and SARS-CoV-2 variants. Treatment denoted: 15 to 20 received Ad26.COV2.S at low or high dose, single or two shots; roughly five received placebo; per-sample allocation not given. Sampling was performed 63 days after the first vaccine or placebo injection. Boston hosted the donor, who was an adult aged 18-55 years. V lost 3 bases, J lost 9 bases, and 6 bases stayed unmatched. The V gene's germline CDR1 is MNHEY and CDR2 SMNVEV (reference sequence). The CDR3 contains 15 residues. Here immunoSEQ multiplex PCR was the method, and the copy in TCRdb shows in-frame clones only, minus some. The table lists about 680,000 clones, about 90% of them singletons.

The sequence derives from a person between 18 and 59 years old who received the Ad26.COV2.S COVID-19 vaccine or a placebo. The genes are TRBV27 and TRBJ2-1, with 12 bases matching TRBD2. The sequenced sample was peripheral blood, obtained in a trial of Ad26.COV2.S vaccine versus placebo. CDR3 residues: CASSFILAGGTEQFF. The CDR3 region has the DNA TGTGCCAGCAGTTTTATCCTAGCGGGAGGGACTGAGCAGTTCTTC.